This T cell receptor (beta chain) originates from a study of shared clonotypes between healthy human individuals. As defined, naive CD8 cells were CD45RO-negative and positively selected for CCR7, with terminally differentiated effector memory CD45RA+ cells excluded. Profiling relied on immunoSEQ multiplex PCR, and the TCRdb table lists in-frame clones only, not all of them. Of approximately 2,200,000 clones in the sample, approximately 94% were seen once. Trimming removed 1 base at V and 4 bases at J, with 10 bases between. CDR3 size: 14 residues. This sequence originates from a man between 18 and 29 years old in good health. Some clones in this sample may be carry-over from other donors' samples. This rearrangement joins TRBV5-3 to TRBJ2-3, with D perhaps matching TRBD1 (6 bases). TRBV5-3 falls under the ORF class, with uncertain function. The sequenced sample consisted of naive CD8+ T cells from PBMCs. CDR3 in amino acids: CARSLTGPADTQYF. The CDR3 DNA follows: TGTGCCAGAAGCTTGACAGGGCCCGCAGATACGCAGTATTTT.